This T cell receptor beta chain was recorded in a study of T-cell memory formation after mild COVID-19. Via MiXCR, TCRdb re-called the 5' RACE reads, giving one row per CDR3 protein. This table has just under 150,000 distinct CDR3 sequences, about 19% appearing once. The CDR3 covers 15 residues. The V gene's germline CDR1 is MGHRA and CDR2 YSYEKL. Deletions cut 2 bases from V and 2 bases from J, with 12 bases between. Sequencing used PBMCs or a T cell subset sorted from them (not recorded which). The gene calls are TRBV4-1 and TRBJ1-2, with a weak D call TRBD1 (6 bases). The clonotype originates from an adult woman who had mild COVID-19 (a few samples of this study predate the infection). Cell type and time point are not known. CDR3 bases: TGCGCCAGCAGCCAACGGACAGTTTCGAACTATGGCTACACCTTC. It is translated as CASSQRTVSNYGYTF.